The 8 T cell receptor beta chains in this list originate from one sample, sequenced in a study of T cell clonality in common variable immunodeficiency. Study outcomes and limitations: Common variable immunodeficiency TCR beta sequences reportedly had fewer deletions and N-nucleotide insertions.

Using immunoSEQ multiplex PCR, the repertoire was profiled, and TCRdb retains in-frame clones only, with some absent. Found here are roughly 34,000 clones, no singletons; the ten largest cover 25% to 30%. These receptors have no identified antigens. The sample consisted of peripheral blood mononuclear cells. The receptors were sampled from a human donor with common variable immunodeficiency.

This clone was recorded a few times. The read comes to an end 3 residues before the CDR3 does, leaving the germline J gene to fill in the end. The chain has TRBV19 and TRBJ1-5; perhaps TRBD1 as D (5 bases). Trimming cost V 1 base and J 4 bases, with 14 bases left between them. Germline V gene sequence: CDR1 LNHDA, CDR2 SQIVND (reference sequence). This CDR3 is 16 amino acids long. The CDR3 region is CASSIGGGVLNQPQHF. CDR3 DNA (partial): TGTGCCAGTAGTATAGGGGGCGGGGTCTTGAATCAGCCC.

This clone was recorded at least ten times. The read terminates 3 residues ahead of where the CDR3 ends, so the germline J gene completes it. The V gene is TRBV5-1, the J gene TRBJ1-1, with D perhaps matching TRBD1 (5 bases). This CDR3 is built from 14 residues. Germline loops: CDR1 SGHRS, CDR2 YFSETQ. V dropped 3 bases and J dropped 1 base, with 10 bases sitting between them. The sequenced part of the CDR3 DNA is TGCGCCAGCAGCTACTACAGGCCGAACACTGAA. It codes for CASSYYRPNTE. The entire CDR3 sequence reads CASSYYRPNTEAFF.

This clone was found many times. The read halts 3 residues ahead of the CDR3 end, with the missing end drawn from the germline J gene. The chain has TRBV18 and TRBJ2-1; TRBD2 matches 8 bases. Germline values: CDR1 KGHSH, CDR2 LQKENI. V trimming: 3 bases; J trimming: 4 bases; junction bases outside the gene matches: 11. The CDR3 runs to 17 residues. The CDR3 spells CASSPLSSGSAYNEQFF. The DNA read from the CDR3 is TGTGCCAGCTCACCGTTGTCCAGCGGGAGTGCGTACAATGAG.

As regards this clone: Sequencing ends 3 residues short of the CDR3 end; the germline J gene provides the rest. The chain joins TRBV13 to TRBJ2-2; possibly TRBD2 for D (5 bases). Looked up from germline, CDR1 is PRHDT and CDR2 is FYEKMQ (reference sequence). The CDR3 loop spans 14 amino acids. Trimming stripped 0 bases from V and 5 bases from J, with 7 bases between. CDR3 DNA (partial): TGTGCCAGCAGCTTAGGCCTAGCAACCGGGGAG. Translating it yields CASSLGLATGE. The full-length CDR3 reads as CASSLGLATGELFF.

At least ten counts were recorded for this clone. The CDR3 end lies 3 residues beyond the end of the read and is filled in from the germline J gene. The V and J genes are TRBV12-3 or TRBV12-4 and TRBJ1-1, with 7 bases fitting TRBD1. After removal of 5 bases from V and 1 base from J, the junction contained 1 base not matched to a gene. The CDR3 covers 13 residues. This chain's CDR3 is CASSHRGNTEAFF. The CDR3 DNA, read in part, is TGTGCCAGCAGTCACAGGGGGAACACTGAA.

This clone appeared many times. The read gets to within 3 residues of the CDR3 end, and the germline J gene fills in the rest. The rearrangement links TRBV20-1 to TRBJ2-1; 12 bases fit TRBD2. Per the germline V gene, CDR1 is DFQATT and CDR2 is SNEGSKA (reference sequence). The ends lost 6 bases at V and 3 bases at J; junction bases unmatched: 9. The CDR3 runs to 16 residues. CDR3 bases read: TGCAGTGCCAATAGACTAGCGGGAGTTGGCTACAATGAG. The encoded protein is CSANRLAGVGYNE. The whole CDR3 protein is CSANRLAGVGYNEQFF.

This clone was observed many times. Incomplete CDR3 DNA: TGTGCCAGCTCACCTCCAGGGCGGGGTACG. Its protein product is CASSPPGRGT. The full CDR3 reads CASSPPGRGTQYF. The chain recombines TRBV18 with TRBJ2-3; D may be TRBD2 (6 bases). The CDR3 end lies 3 residues beyond the end of the read and is filled in from the germline J gene. V lost 3 bases and J 8 bases, leaving 12 bases between the germline ends. This CDR3 has 13 residues. CDR1 is KGHSH, CDR2 LQKENI, per germline.

This clone turned up a few times. The sequenced fragment ends 3 residues before the CDR3 boundary, so the rest is inferred from the germline J gene. The J gene is TRBJ2-1, the V gene TRBV19, with D unresolved. CDR3 size: 16 residues. Trimming cost V 4 bases and J 9 bases, with 22 bases left between them. Germline values: CDR1 LNHDA, CDR2 SQIVND (reference sequence). The chain's CDR3 is CASSSGSGPSYGEQFF. Incomplete CDR3 DNA: TGTGCCAGTAGTAGTGGGTCAGGTCCTTCGTACGGTGAG. Looking up the rest from reference TRBV19 and TRBJ2-1 gives the full variable domain: DGGITQSPKYLFRKEGQNVTLSCEQNLNHDAMYWYRQDPGQGLRLIYYSQIVNDFQKGDIAEGYSVSREKKESFPLTVTSAQKNPTAFYLCASSSGSGPSYGEQFFGPGTRLTVL.